What follows are 20 T cell receptor beta chains derived from one specimen sequenced in a study of T-cell memory formation after mild COVID-19. Each CDR3 protein gets one entry after TCRdb re-called the 5' RACE reads with MiXCR. This table holds 400,000 to 550,000 distinct CDR3 sequences, around a quarter found once. Material: PBMCs or a T cell subset sorted from them (not recorded which). These receptors came from an adult woman who had mild COVID-19 (a few samples of this study predate the infection). Cell type and time point are not known.

This clonotype was seen only once. The chain combines TRBV20-1 with TRBJ2-1; perhaps TRBD2 as D (6 bases). Germline V gene sequence: CDR1 DFQATT, CDR2 SNEGSKA (reference sequence). CDR3 length: 13 amino acids. V lost 6 bases, J lost 4 bases, and 13 bases lay in between. As DNA, the CDR3 is TGCAGTGCCCCGGAGGGCTGGTACAATGAGCAGTTCTTC. Translating it yields CSAPEGWYNEQFF.

This clonotype showed up just once. The J gene is TRBJ2-1, the V gene TRBV6-4; 15 bases are a match to TRBD2. CDR1 and CDR2 from the germline V gene are MRHNA and SNTAGT. With V trimmed by 6 bases and J by 5 bases, 8 bases remained unmatched. The CDR3 totals 17 residues. CDR3 nucleotides: TGTGCCAGCAGGGGACTAGCGGGGGGCCCGGAGAACAATGAGCAGTTCTTC. Protein product: CASRGLAGGPENNEQFF.

This clonotype was picked up a small number of times. The chain uses TRBV6-5 and TRBJ2-2, with 9 positions matching TRBD2. The CDR3 contains 16 residues. V shed 0 bases, J shed 4 bases, and the junction held 3 bases outside the gene matches. Germline CDR1 MNHEY, CDR2 SVGAGI. The chain's CDR3 is CASSYSALAGTGELFF. The CDR3 DNA is TGTGCCAGCAGTTACTCAGCACTAGCGGGCACCGGGGAGCTGTTTTTT.

This clonotype has at least ten counts. The CDR3 region has the DNA TGTGCCAGCAGCTTTGGGGAAAAACTGTTTTTT. Protein sequence: CASSFGEKLFF. The rearrangement joins TRBV5-5 to TRBJ1-4; D unclear. This CDR3 comprises 11 residues. Trimming took 2 bases from V and 8 from J, leaving 4 bases between them. CDR1 is SGHKS, CDR2 YYEKEE, per germline (reference sequence).

The chain is built from TRBV6-2 or TRBV6-3 and TRBJ2-1; no clear D. The CDR3 runs to 12 residues. Per the germline V gene, CDR1 is MNHEY and CDR2 is SVGEGT. Trimming cost V 6 bases and J 6 bases, with 9 bases left between them. The CDR3 protein is CASSRLPNEQFF. The DNA for the CDR3 is TGTGCCAGCAGCCGACTCCCCAATGAGCAGTTCTTC.

A few counts support this clonotype. The rearrangement links TRBV5-5 to TRBJ1-6; 7 bases are shared with TRBD1. The CDR3 loop spans 18 amino acids. CDR1 and CDR2 from the germline V gene are SGHKS and YYEKEE (reference sequence). The V segment lost 1 base and the J segment 6 bases; nucleotides outside the gene matches: 13. This chain's CDR3 is CASSLTRTGGPSNSPLHF. The CDR3 nucleotides read TGTGCCAGCAGCTTGACTCGGACAGGAGGACCCAGTAATTCACCCCTCCACTTT. The full variable domain, with the rest looked up from reference TRBV5-5 and TRBJ1-6, is DAGVTQSPTHLIKTRGQQVTLRCSPISGHKSVSWYQQVLGQGPQFIFQYYEKEERGRGNFPDRFSARQFPNYSSELNVNALLLGDSALYLCASSLTRTGGPSNSPLHFGNGTRLTVT.

The chain combines TRBV1 with TRBJ1-6; the D call TRBD1 from the table was never checked on the DNA. TRBV1 counts as a pseudogene. CDR3 length equals 19 residues. CDR3: CTSSHLDSTPFVLNSPLHF. Here the CDR3 DNA reads TGCACCAGCAGCCACCTGGACAGTACCCCGTTCGTGTTAAATTCACCCCTCCACTTT.

This chain uses TRBV4-1 with TRBJ2-7, with 10 bases matching TRBD1. The V and J ends lost 3 bases and 4 bases, in that order; junction bases with no gene match: 9. Germline values: CDR1 MGHRA, CDR2 YSYEKL. This CDR3 has 16 amino acids. The CDR3 loop reads CASSQESGQGSYEQYF. DNA for the CDR3: TGCGCCAGCAGCCAGGAATCGGGACAGGGGTCGTACGAGCAGTACTTC.

This clonotype came up a few times. The V gene is TRBV5-6, the J gene TRBJ2-7, with 11 nucleotides matching TRBD2. The CDR3 is 18 amino acids. V dropped 4 bases and J dropped 0; count of bases not matched to a gene: 12. In germline, CDR1 is SGHDT, CDR2 YYEEEE. The CDR3 DNA is TGTGCCAGCAGCCCGAGGGGGCCTAGCGGGGGGTACTCCTACGAGCAGTACTTC. This codes for CASSPRGPSGGYSYEQYF.

This clonotype was seen more than once but under ten times. The chain recombines TRBV3-1 with TRBJ2-1; 8 positions agree with TRBD2. V shed 5 bases and J 7 bases; nucleotides not matched to a gene: 10. CDR1 and CDR2 (germline): LGHDT, YNNKEL (reference sequence). CDR3 size: 15 residues. CDR3 DNA sequence: TGTGCCAGCAGCGGAAGATCGTCGGGGGGGAATGAGCAGTTCTTC. Translation gives CASSGRSSGGNEQFF.

V is TRBV9 and J is TRBJ2-1; D gene unclear. The V end was cut by 0 bases, the J end by 9 bases, with 13 bases between. CDR1 is SGDLS, CDR2 YYNGEE, per germline. The CDR3 has 14 amino acids. In nucleotides, the CDR3 is TGTGCCAGCAGCGTAGATCCAGTTCCTAGTGAGCAGTTCTTC. Residues: CASSVDPVPSEQFF.

The J gene is TRBJ1-1, the V gene TRBV9; TRBD1 agrees at 7 bases. Looked up from germline, CDR1 is SGDLS and CDR2 is YYNGEE. There are 15 residues in the CDR3. J gave up 3 bases and V 4 bases, and 9 bases lay outside the gene matches. CDR3 loop: CASSPRTGRYTEAFF. The CDR3 nucleotides read TGTGCCAGCAGCCCAAGGACAGGACGGTACACTGAAGCTTTCTTT. Variable domain in full (rest from reference TRBV9 and TRBJ1-1): DSGVTQTPKHLITATGQRVTLRCSPRSGDLSVYWYQQSLDQGLQFLIQYYNGEERAKGNILERFSAQQFPDLHSELNLSSLELGDSALYFCASSPRTGRYTEAFFGQGTRLTVV.

This chain joins TRBV29-1 and TRBJ1-4; D gene uncertain. Germline V gene lookup returns CDR1 SQVTM and CDR2 ANQGSEA. The CDR3 is 11 residues long. Trimming shortened V by 6 bases and J by 8 bases, and 10 bases separated the two germline ends. The CDR3 here is CSVERLEKLFF. CDR3 DNA sequence: TGCAGCGTCGAACGGTTGGAAAAACTGTTTTTT.

The CDR3 reads CASSSLEYNEQFF. The CDR3 DNA follows: TGTGCCAGCAGCTCACTAGAATACAATGAGCAGTTCTTC. The chain links TRBV7-6 to TRBJ2-1; a possible D gene is TRBD2 (5 bases). Germline loops: CDR1 SGHVS, CDR2 FNYEAQ. The CDR3 consists of 13 residues. Trimming pared 4 bases from V and 4 bases from J, leaving 8 bases between.

In its sample, this clonotype was seen a few times. The V gene is TRBV2, the J gene TRBJ2-7; maybe TRBD1 (5 bases). This CDR3 spans 11 amino acids. Germline V gene data show CDR1 as SNHLY and CDR2 as FYNNEI. V dropped 8 bases and J dropped 6 bases, with 11 bases sitting between them. This chain's CDR3 is CASGHSREQYF. DNA for the CDR3: TGTGCCAGCGGACACTCTCGCGAGCAGTACTTC.

This rearrangement joins TRBV5-6 to TRBJ2-4; D may correspond to TRBD1 or TRBD2 (5 bases each). The germline V and J ends were trimmed by 5 bases and 9 bases, with 18 bases remaining between them. There are 14 residues in the CDR3. Per germline, CDR1 SGHDT and CDR2 YYEEEE. CDR3 sequence (DNA): TGTGCCAGCAGGCCCCACCGGGGCTTTGGCATTCAGTACTTC. As protein: CASRPHRGFGIQYF.

Written as DNA, the CDR3 is TGTGCCAGCAGCAAACACGGCAGGGGAATGGTTGGAGAGACCCAGTACTTC. Its protein is CASSKHGRGMVGETQYF. The chain couples TRBV7-6 to TRBJ2-5, with D possibly TRBD1 on 6 matching bases. Germline CDR1 SGHVS, CDR2 FNYEAQ. The CDR3 has 17 residues. V was clipped by 5 bases and J by 4 bases, with 23 bases between them.

V usage is TRBV20-1 and J usage is TRBJ2-1, with 8 bases aligning to TRBD2. CDR3 length equals 13 residues. Germline CDR1 reads DFQATT; CDR2 reads SNEGSKA (reference sequence). V trimming: 4 bases; J trimming: 8 bases; junction bases outside the gene matches: 7. CDR3 amino acids: CSAKRGLRHEQFF. DNA of the CDR3: TGCAGTGCTAAGCGGGGGCTTCGGCATGAGCAGTTCTTC.

This clonotype was seen a handful of times. V is TRBV20-1 and J is TRBJ2-3, with TRBD2 identical over 13 bases. This CDR3 has 15 amino acids. J lost 4 bases, V lost 5 bases, and 6 bases had no gene match. CDR1 is DFQATT and CDR2 is SNEGSKA in the germline V gene (reference sequence). The CDR3 DNA is TGCAGTGCTTTCGGACTAGCGGGAGTCGCAGATACGCAGTATTTT. Its translation is CSAFGLAGVADTQYF.

The rearrangement uses TRBV6-1 and TRBJ2-1, with D perhaps matching TRBD1 (5 bases). The ends were cut back, 2 bases at V and 0 bases at J, with 11 bases in the middle. The CDR3 spans 16 residues. Germline CDR1 and CDR2: MNHNS and SASEGT. The CDR3 spells CASSEIDSSSYNEQFF. The CDR3 nucleotides read TGTGCCAGCAGTGAAATTGACAGCAGCTCCTACAATGAGCAGTTCTTC.